This TCR beta chain was documented in a study of blood T cells in healthy people across ages. The CDR3 spans 14 residues. The germline V and J ends were trimmed by 2 bases and 3 bases, with 8 bases remaining between them. A second PCR of roughly 6 to 12 cycles used a sample-barcoded 5' primer and a J-beta primer mix. Each CDR3 protein gets one entry after TCRdb re-called the 5' RACE reads with MiXCR. The sample carries about a million distinct CDR3 sequences, just over 50% recorded once. The chain couples TRBV12-3 or TRBV12-4 to TRBJ1-5; D is possibly TRBD1 (6 bases). The material sequenced was blood. The sequence came from a woman aged 60 to 75 in good health. CDR3 bases: TGTGCCAGCAGTTTACGGGGGCTCAATCAGCCCCAGCATTTT. Protein product: CASSLRGLNQPQHF.